The next 27 T cell receptor beta chains were all read from a single sample in a study of blood T cell repertoires in COVID-19. The repertoire was sequenced with immunoSEQ multiplex PCR; TCRdb's copy has only in-frame clones and lacks some. The sample carries over 100,000 clones, 87% recorded once. Sequenced sample: peripheral blood. These receptors all stem from a middle-aged man with acute or convalescent COVID-19.

This sequence joins TRBV11-3 and TRBJ2-1; TRBD2 aligns across 8 bases. Germline assignment: CDR1 SGHNT and CDR2 YENEEA. V shed 5 bases and J 8 bases; nucleotides not matched to a gene: 8. This CDR3 has 14 amino acids. This CDR3 is CASSLSGMEDEQFF. The CDR3 coding sequence is TGTGCCAGCAGCCTTAGCGGGATGGAGGATGAGCAGTTCTTC.

The V and J genes are TRBV11-3 and TRBJ2-1, with 11 bases matching TRBD1. Germline V gene sequence: CDR1 SGHNT, CDR2 YENEEA. The CDR3 is 16 residues long. The V gene end was trimmed by 4 bases and the J gene end by 4 bases; junction bases not matched to a gene: 6. Written as DNA, the CDR3 is TGTGCCAGCAGCTCCCAGGGACAGGGGGTGTACAATGAGCAGTTCTTC. Amino acids: CASSSQGQGVYNEQFF.

This chain uses TRBV3-1 (or the pseudogene TRBV3-2) with TRBJ2-7; TRBD2 matches at 7 bases. V shed 3 bases and J 0 bases; nucleotides not matched to a gene: 5. The CDR3 runs to 15 residues. Per germline, CDR1 LGHDT and CDR2 YNNKEL (reference sequence). The CDR3 protein is CASSHDAGASYEQYF. DNA for the CDR3: TGTGCCAGCAGCCATGACGCGGGAGCCTCCTACGAGCAGTACTTC.

The chain employs TRBV6-6 and TRBJ2-3, with 9 bases lining up with TRBD1. J gave up 2 bases and V 0 bases, and 3 bases lay outside the gene matches. This CDR3 comprises 16 residues. CDR1 is MNHNY and CDR2 is SVGAGI in the germline V gene (reference sequence). The CDR3 here is CASSYSQGAVTDTQYF. The CDR3 coding sequence is TGTGCCAGCAGTTACTCACAGGGGGCAGTCACAGATACGCAGTATTTT.

The V call is TRBV11-2, the J call TRBJ2-1; TRBD2 aligns across 10 bases. Germline V gene lookup returns CDR1 SGHAT and CDR2 FQNNGV. The CDR3 runs 16 residues. The ends lost 5 bases at V and 8 bases at J; junction bases unmatched: 12. This CDR3 reads CASSPLAGVSFDEQFF. The CDR3 DNA is TGTGCCAGCAGCCCGCTAGCGGGAGTAAGTTTTGATGAGCAGTTCTTC.

The rearrangement links TRBV2 to TRBJ2-2; TRBD1 might be the D (6 bases). The CDR3 extends over 14 amino acids. CDR1 and CDR2 from the germline V gene are SNHLY and FYNNEI. V was clipped by 7 bases and J by 2 bases, with 11 bases between them. The CDR3 spells CASTGTLNTGELFF. For the CDR3, the DNA is TGTGCCAGCACCGGGACATTAAACACCGGGGAGCTGTTTTTT.

V gene TRBV29-1 combines with J gene TRBJ1-1, with a weak D call TRBD1 (6 bases). This CDR3 is 12 amino acids long. Between the trimmed V and J ends, which lost 4 bases and 6 bases, there was a span of 12 bases. The germline V gene encodes CDR1 SQVTM and CDR2 ANQGSEA. The CDR3 sequence is CSVATGSSEAFF. CDR3 DNA: TGCAGCGTTGCTACAGGGTCCTCTGAAGCTTTCTTT.

This clone was detected only once. This chain uses TRBV25-1 with TRBJ1-2; D is perhaps TRBD1 (5 bases). CDR1 is MGHDK, CDR2 SYGVNS, per germline. CDR3 length: 16 residues. Trimming left V 1 base short and J 0 bases short, with 12 bases between. The CDR3 sequence is CASSESQTVSNYGYTF. Written as DNA, the CDR3 is TGTGCCAGCAGTGAATCCCAGACAGTCTCTAACTATGGCTACACCTTC.

The chain recombines TRBV6-5 with TRBJ2-1; D perhaps matches TRBD1 (5 bases). Germline CDR1 and CDR2: MNHEY and SVGAGI. Trimming removed 6 bases from V and 10 bases from J, with 16 bases in between. The CDR3 loop spans 13 amino acids. CDR3 region: CASRNTGSREQFF. CDR3 bases: TGTGCCAGCAGAAATACAGGCTCCCGGGAGCAGTTCTTC.

This clone was counted a few times. The rearrangement links TRBV29-1 to TRBJ1-5; tentatively, D is TRBD1 (6 bases). Germline loops: CDR1 SQVTM, CDR2 ANQGSEA. The CDR3 extends over 13 amino acids. V gave up 4 bases and J gave up 1 base, with 8 bases separating them. CDR3 sequence reads: CSVGGQSNQPQHF. CDR3 nucleotides: TGCAGCGTTGGAGGACAGAGCAATCAGCCCCAGCATTTT.

The V call is TRBV4-1, the J call TRBJ2-3, with 13 bases that match TRBD2. V shed 3 bases and J 1 base; nucleotides not matched to a gene: 7. CDR1 and CDR2 (germline): MGHRA, YSYEKL. The length of the CDR3 is 18 residues. This CDR3 reads CASSQLRGTSGGTDTQYF. The CDR3 coding sequence is TGCGCCAGCAGCCAGCTTCGAGGGACTAGCGGGGGCACAGATACGCAGTATTTT.

V gene TRBV7-9 combines with J gene TRBJ2-1; 8 nucleotides match TRBD2. This CDR3 region has 13 residues. The V segment lost 3 bases and the J segment 7 bases; nucleotides outside the gene matches: 2. Germline CDR1 and CDR2: SEHNR and FQNEAQ (reference sequence). CDR3 loop: CASSFSGVNEQFF. As DNA, the CDR3 is TGTGCCAGCAGCTTTAGCGGGGTTAATGAGCAGTTCTTC.

J is TRBJ2-1 and V is TRBV5-4, with D perhaps matching TRBD2 (6 bases). Germline loops: CDR1 SGHNT, CDR2 YYREEE (reference sequence). CDR3 length equals 16 residues. The V end was cut by 10 bases, the J end by 9 bases, with 29 bases between. The CDR3 is CAPLEPGEFFKGEQFF. DNA for the CDR3: TGTGCCCCCTTGGAACCGGGAGAATTCTTTAAAGGTGAGCAGTTCTTC.

The genes are TRBV5-1 and TRBJ2-1, with D perhaps matching TRBD1 (5 bases). Germline values: CDR1 SGHRS, CDR2 YFSETQ. The CDR3 spans 17 residues. V shed 5 bases and J shed 0 bases, with 18 bases lying between them. CDR3 in amino acids: CASRPESDRASYNEQFF. The CDR3 bases are TGCGCCAGCAGACCAGAGAGCGACAGAGCCTCCTACAATGAGCAGTTCTTC.

The chain has TRBV5-1 and TRBJ1-1; D is possibly TRBD1 (6 bases). Germline V gives CDR1 SGHRS, CDR2 YFSETQ. V shed 3 bases and J shed 1 base, with 7 bases lying between them. The CDR3 covers 13 residues. As DNA, the CDR3 is TGCGCCAGCAGCTGGGGACAGAACACTGAAGCTTTCTTT. The encoded protein is CASSWGQNTEAFF.

A note on this clone: A junction end diverges from the germline sequence, so it may reflect a read error. The rearrangement uses TRBV28 and TRBJ2-1; 9 bases line up with TRBD1. This CDR3 region has 13 residues. From germline, CDR1 is MDHEN and CDR2 SYDVKM. CDR3 region: CASSLSRDRVGLF. CDR3 DNA: TGTGCCAGCAGTTTATCGAGGGACAGGGTGGGCCTCTTC.

The J gene is TRBJ1-3, the V gene TRBV11-1; D is unresolved. In germline, CDR1 is SGHAT, CDR2 FQDESV (reference sequence). This CDR3 spans 14 amino acids. Between the trimmed V and J ends, which lost 3 bases and 4 bases, there was a span of 10 bases. CDR3 sequence (DNA): TGTGCCAGCAGCTTCACGGGATCCGGAAACACCATATATTTT. As protein: CASSFTGSGNTIYF.

This chain connects TRBV14 to TRBJ2-3; D call uncertain. CDR1 is SGHDN and CDR2 is FVKESK in the germline V gene. The V gene lost 1 base and the J gene lost 5 bases, with 4 bases spanning the gap. This CDR3 is 12 amino acids long. The CDR3 coding sequence is TGTGCCAGCAGCCAAGCCGGAGATACGCAGTATTTT. It codes for CASSQAGDTQYF. The variable domain in full, with the rest retrieved from reference TRBV14 and TRBJ2-3, is EAGVTQFPSHSVIEKGQTVTLRCDPISGHDNLYWYRRVMGKEIKFLLHFVKESKQDESGMPNNRFLAERTGGTYSTLKVQPAELEDSGVYFCASSQAGDTQYFGPGTRLTVL.

The chain has TRBV27 and TRBJ1-6; D remains unclear. Germline CDR1 and CDR2: MNHEY and SMNVEV (reference sequence). V was trimmed by 2 bases and J by 7 bases, leaving 6 bases between them. The CDR3 contains 13 residues. The CDR3: CASSLLENSPLHF. CDR3 sequence (DNA): TGTGCCAGCAGTTTACTCGAGAATTCACCCCTCCACTTT.

The chain recombines TRBV19 with TRBJ2-3, with 7 bases lining up with TRBD2. The J segment lost 4 bases and the V segment lost 1 base, leaving 5 bases of the junction unmatched. Germline-derived CDR1 and CDR2 are LNHDA and SQIVND (reference sequence). This CDR3 contains 15 residues. This CDR3 is CASSIGGRGSDTQYF. The CDR3 DNA sequence: TGTGCCAGTAGTATAGGTGGGAGGGGTTCAGATACGCAGTATTTT. Full variable domain (rest looked up from reference TRBV19 and TRBJ2-3): DGGITQSPKYLFRKEGQNVTLSCEQNLNHDAMYWYRQDPGQGLRLIYYSQIVNDFQKGDIAEGYSVSREKKESFPLTVTSAQKNPTAFYLCASSIGGRGSDTQYFGPGTRLTVL.

V gene TRBV19 combines with J gene TRBJ2-7, with D tentatively TRBD1 (7 bases). The CDR3 is 15 residues long. V dropped 2 bases and J dropped 1 base, with 12 bases sitting between them. Germline V gives CDR1 LNHDA, CDR2 SQIVND (reference sequence). The CDR3 is CASSIIPGGSYEQYF. The CDR3 bases are TGTGCCAGTAGTATAATTCCAGGGGGGTCCTACGAGCAGTACTTC.

The V and J genes are TRBV5-5 and TRBJ2-7; a weak D match, TRBD2 (5 bases). The CDR3 covers 15 residues. Germline values: CDR1 SGHKS, CDR2 YYEKEE (reference sequence). Trimming left V 4 bases short and J 1 base short, with 15 bases between. Here the CDR3 reads CASSLGLDWSYEQYF. The CDR3 nucleotides read TGTGCCAGCAGCCTAGGACTGGATTGGTCCTACGAGCAGTACTTC. The whole variable domain, filled in from reference TRBV5-5 and TRBJ2-7, reads DAGVTQSPTHLIKTRGQQVTLRCSPISGHKSVSWYQQVLGQGPQFIFQYYEKEERGRGNFPDRFSARQFPNYSSELNVNALLLGDSALYLCASSLGLDWSYEQYFGPGTRLTVT.

The rearrangement uses TRBV7-8 and TRBJ2-1, with 10 bases aligning to TRBD2. Unmatched junction bases numbered 2, after V lost 1 base and J lost 2 bases. Germline V gives CDR1 SGHVS, CDR2 FQNEAQ. The CDR3 totals 16 residues. DNA of the CDR3: TGTGCCAGCAGCTTAGGACTAGCGGGCCCCTACAATGAGCAGTTCTTC. Its translation is CASSLGLAGPYNEQFF.

The rearrangement uses TRBV29-1 and TRBJ2-5; D gene unclear. Germline CDR1 is SQVTM and CDR2 is ANQGSEA. CDR3 length equals 10 residues. V gave up 6 bases and J gave up 5 bases, with 7 bases separating them. The chain's CDR3 is CSVGLETQYF. The CDR3 DNA is TGCAGCGTGGGCCTCGAGACCCAGTACTTC.

The V call is TRBV3-1 (or the pseudogene TRBV3-2), the J call TRBJ2-1; 8 bases line up with TRBD1. This CDR3 has 11 residues. J was trimmed by 6 bases and V by 8 bases; bases with no gene match: 0. In germline, CDR1 is LGHDT, CDR2 YNNKEL (reference sequence). The CDR3, as DNA: TGTGCCAGCGGACAGGGCAATGAGCAGTTCTTC. Amino acid sequence: CASGQGNEQFF.

V is TRBV29-1 and J is TRBJ1-1; perhaps TRBD1 as D (6 bases). Germline CDR1 and CDR2: SQVTM and ANQGSEA. The ends were cut back, 1 base at V and 7 bases at J, with 10 bases in the middle. CDR3 length: 12 residues. The CDR3 nucleotides are TGCAGCGTTGAAGCTGGGGGCGGTGAAGCTTTCTTT. This sequence encodes CSVEAGGGEAFF. Based on the CDR3 plus reference TRBV29-1 and TRBJ1-1, the full variable domain is SAVISQKPSRDICQRGTSLTIQCQVDSQVTMMFWYRQQPGQSLTLIATANQGSEATYESGFVIDKFPISRPNLTFSTLTVSNMSPEDSSIYLCSVEAGGGEAFFGQGTRLTVV.

This chain uses TRBV28 with TRBJ2-3; 9 positions match TRBD2. This CDR3 is built from 21 residues. V trimming: 1 base; J trimming: 1 base; junction bases outside the gene matches: 18. The germline V gene encodes CDR1 MDHEN and CDR2 SYDVKM. This chain's CDR3 is CASSLFYNGLAGSSGTDTQYF. The CDR3 bases are TGTGCCAGCAGTTTATTCTATAATGGTCTAGCGGGAAGCTCGGGCACAGATACGCAGTATTTT.